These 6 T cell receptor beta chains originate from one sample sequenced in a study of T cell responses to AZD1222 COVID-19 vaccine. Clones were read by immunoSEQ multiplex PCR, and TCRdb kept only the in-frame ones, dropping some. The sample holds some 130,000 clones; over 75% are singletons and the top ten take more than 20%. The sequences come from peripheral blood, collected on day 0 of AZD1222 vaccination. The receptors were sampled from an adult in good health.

For the CDR3, the DNA is TGTGCCTGGGGGGGATTGGGAGGCTACACCTTC. It yields the protein CAWGGLGGYTF. The J gene is TRBJ1-2, the V gene TRBV30; D is perhaps TRBD1 (5 bases). The CDR3 length is 11 residues. The V gene's germline CDR1 is GTSNPN and CDR2 SVGIG (reference sequence). V was pared by 5 bases and J by 8 bases, with 12 bases between.

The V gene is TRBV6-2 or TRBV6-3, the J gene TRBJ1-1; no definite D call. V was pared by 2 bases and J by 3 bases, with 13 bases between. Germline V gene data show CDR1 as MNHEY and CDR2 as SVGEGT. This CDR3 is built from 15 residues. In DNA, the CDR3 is TGTGCCAGCAGTTACGAAAGGACGAGGGACACTGAAGCTTTCTTT. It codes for CASSYERTRDTEAFF.

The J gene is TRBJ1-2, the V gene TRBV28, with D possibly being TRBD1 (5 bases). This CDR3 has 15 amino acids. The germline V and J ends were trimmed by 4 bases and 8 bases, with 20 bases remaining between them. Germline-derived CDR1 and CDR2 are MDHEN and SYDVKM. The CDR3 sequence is CASSSSGLPPLGYTF. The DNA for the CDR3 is TGTGCCAGCAGTTCTTCAGGGCTTCCGCCCTTAGGCTACACCTTC.

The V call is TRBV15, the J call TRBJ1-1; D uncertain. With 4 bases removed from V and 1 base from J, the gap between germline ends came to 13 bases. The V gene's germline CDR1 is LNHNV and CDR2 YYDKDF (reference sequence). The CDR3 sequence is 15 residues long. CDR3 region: CATSNPRGENTEAFF. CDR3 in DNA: TGTGCCACCAGCAACCCTCGGGGAGAGAACACTGAAGCTTTCTTT.

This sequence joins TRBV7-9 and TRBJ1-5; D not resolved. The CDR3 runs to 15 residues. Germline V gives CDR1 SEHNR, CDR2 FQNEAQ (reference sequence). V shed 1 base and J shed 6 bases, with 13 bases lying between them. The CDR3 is CASSLEGPGIQPQHF. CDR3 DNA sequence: TGTGCCAGCAGCTTAGAGGGCCCAGGAATTCAGCCCCAGCATTTT.

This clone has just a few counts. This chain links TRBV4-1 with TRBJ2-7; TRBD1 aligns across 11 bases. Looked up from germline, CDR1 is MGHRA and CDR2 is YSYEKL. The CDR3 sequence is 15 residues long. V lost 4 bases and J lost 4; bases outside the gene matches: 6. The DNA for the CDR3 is TGCGCCAGCAGCCCCGGACAGGGGGCTAGGTACGAGCAGTACTTC. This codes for CASSPGQGARYEQYF.